This T cell receptor beta chain was retrieved from a study of shared clonotypes between healthy human individuals (TCRdb year 2020). Some background on the complete study: The cohort included three men and a couple of women between 18 and 49 years of age. For each donor, CD4 naive and CD4 memory were each run on three plates, CD8 naive on two plates, and CD8 memory on one plate. To estimate repertoire size and how much clonotype sharing occurs between individuals, the study deeply sequenced the blood TCR repertoires of about five healthy adults. Different laboratories and diverse techniques were used to prepare libraries and sequence TCR repertoires, to increase sequencing depth and limit assay-specific biases. Each donor's leukapheresis produced roughly between roughly 0.94 and 9.5 billion PBMCs.

Broader findings and caveats from the paper: Clonotypes shared by all four sorted-subset donors showed higher generation probabilities than non-shared clonotypes. About 5% of naive CD4, roughly 3.5% of naive CD8, around 2.3% of memory CD4, and 0.35% to 0.4% of memory CD8 clonotypes were shared across several donors. Even with the large sequencing depth, rarefaction of the sorted-subset datasets indicated that sequencing was incomplete. Naive subsets generally had larger estimated clonotype richness than memory subsets did. Sampling was restricted to blood, and TCR repertoires in tissues likely differ from the TCR repertoires found in blood. Pairwise subsampling indicated that sequencing depth was expected to affect the degree of clonotype sharing among donors. Because the study included a small number of donors, the genetic and exposure-history diversity represented was limited.

The donors were healthy, HIV-negative adults who had no recently reported acute infections or vaccinations. Every donor was a Caucasian adult living in Nashville, Tennessee, USA. CD4+ T cells were enriched by magnetic negative selection; naive cells were then positively selected on CD45RA, and the negative fraction formed the memory subset. After blood collection by leukapheresis, PBMCs were isolated using Ficoll-Histopaque density gradient centrifugation and then cryopreserved in the vapor phase of liquid nitrogen. Purity and quantity of every magnetically sorted T cell population were checked by analytical flow cytometry. From each sorted fraction, genomic DNA was isolated and quantified by UV absorbance on a Nanodrop 2000c. Using the deep immunoSEQ assay, TCR CDR3 regions were amplified from genomic DNA by multiplex PCR. For each cell subset, the extracted genomic DNA was distributed evenly across all wells of several immunoSEQ 96-well plates, and each plate served as one replicate. For sorted subsets, each replicate PCR was loaded with roughly 200 ng genomic DNA, equivalent to approximately 33,000 T cell genomes. Purified libraries were measured with a Qubit 3.0 fluorometer, size-checked on a Bioanalyzer 2100, and measured again with the KAPA Library Quantification kit. Every immunoSEQ 96-well plate was sequenced on a dedicated single-read 150-cycle Illumina NextSeq 550 flow cell. As for the authors' bioinformatics: The immunoSEQ output contained only junctional sequences without quality scores, so filtering could not match that applied to full-length reads. Sequences were annotated with PyIR, a Python wrapper for IgBLAST v1.9, and V/J genes and CDR3 were assigned using IMGT germline references. Any read was removed if the V/J assignment was weak (E-value above 1e-6), the CDR3 was missing, or the read contained stop codons, out-of-frame junctions, or ambiguous translated residues. V3J clonotypes were defined by identical inferred V gene, J gene, and CDR3 amino acid sequence. To compute the percentage overlap between repertoires, the number of shared unique clonotypes was divided by the size of the smaller repertoire. RTK rarefaction, the Chao1 estimator, and Recon v2.1 estimates of unobserved clonotypes were used to assess repertoire richness. Generation probabilities for all TCRbeta clonotypes obtained by the gDNA method from a handful of donors were computed using OLGA. Imported from immuneACCESS, the table was reduced by TCRdb to in-frame sequences with V and J called. These copies leave out some clones; in studies compared against another copy, an unresolved V gene accounts for under half, and the cause of the remainder is not known. The V and J calls and clone size come from that table; D and trimming were worked out from the DNA. This sample is represented by some 2,000,000 clones; 85% to 95% of them were singletons. The ten largest clones take up 0.13% of the sample.

About this clone itself: Its antigen is currently not known. No base quality information exists; no much larger clone differs at one position.

Sequences SGHRS (CDR1) and YFSETQ (CDR2) are obtained from the germline V gene. The CDR3 runs 13 amino acids, cysteine and phenylalanine included. Kept here is only the CDR3 DNA, which spans 39 bases and is read in frame from base 1. V is shortened by 4 bases, J by 0 bases, and the region joining them spans 6 bases. Sequencing was done on a sample of naive CD4+ T cells sorted from blood. Interpreted using the paper, the cell subset or site label stands for: CD45RA+ positively selected. This receptor chain uses TRBV5-1 and TRBJ2-3; a tentative D call is TRBD2 (5 bases match). The clonotype comes from a man aged 18 to 30 in good health. The nucleotides are TGCGCCAGCAGCCGGACTAGCACAGATACGCAGTATTTT. This gives the protein CASSRTSTDTQYF.